A single sample is the source of the 23 T cell receptor beta chains below, sequenced in a study of CD8+ T cells in alopecia areata. Reverse transcribed after extraction, RNA yielded cDNA as the sequencing template. Profiled with immunoSEQ multiplex PCR; TCRdb holds only in-frame clones, not every one. The table shows 200,000 to 250,000 clones, with over 60% occurring only once. Treatment indicated: oral pan-JAK inhibitor, 5-10 mg twice daily. Material: CD4+ T cells sorted from blood, obtained at week 4, from a patient treated with tofacitinib. The receptors stem from a human donor with alopecia areata.

This clone was seen only a few times. The gene calls are TRBV6-6 and TRBJ1-5; D may be TRBD1 (5 bases). V shed 4 bases and J shed 2 bases, with 9 bases lying between them. Germline CDR1 and CDR2: MNHNY and SVGAGI (reference sequence). CDR3 length: 14 residues. For the CDR3, the DNA is TGTGCCAGCAGTTTACGGGACGGCAATCAGCCCCAGCATTTT. As protein: CASSLRDGNQPQHF.

CDR3 nucleotide sequence: TGTGCCACCAAAAAACAGGACCAGCCCCAGCATTTT. Its protein is CATKKQDQPQHF. The rearrangement joins TRBV19 to TRBJ1-5; D might be TRBD1 (5 bases). Germline CDR1 is LNHDA and CDR2 is SQIVND (reference sequence). V was cut by 10 bases and J by 7 bases, with 14 bases left in between. The CDR3 extends over 12 amino acids.

This clone was counted a single time. The V gene is TRBV9, the J gene TRBJ2-3, with a possible D match to TRBD1 (6 bases). CDR3 length: 14 residues. V lost 4 bases and J lost 1, with 10 bases in between. Germline V gene sequence: CDR1 SGDLS, CDR2 YYNGEE. CDR3 sequence (DNA): TGTGCCAGCAGCCCGCGGACAGGCACAGATACGCAGTATTTT. Protein sequence: CASSPRTGTDTQYF.

V is TRBV15 and J is TRBJ2-3, with unresolved D. V was pared by 0 bases and J by 4 bases, with 14 bases between. The germline V gene encodes CDR1 LNHNV and CDR2 YYDKDF (reference sequence). CDR3 length: 16 residues. CDR3 coding DNA: TGTGCCACCAGCAGAGAGGTGGGTCTCTCGTCAGATACGCAGTATTTT. Translated: CATSREVGLSSDTQYF.

This clone came up a few times. Only one base separates this from a far larger clonotype, so it likely reflects a read error. Other DNA sequences in this specimen translate into the identical CDR3. The gene calls are TRBV7-9 and TRBJ1-6, with TRBD1 matching 7 bases. V shed 5 bases and J 0 bases; nucleotides not matched to a gene: 10. This CDR3 comprises 18 residues. CDR1 is SEHNR and CDR2 is FQNEAQ in the germline V gene (reference sequence). The CDR3 is CASSLSAGGSSYNSPLHF. As DNA, the CDR3 is TGTGCCAGCAGCCTATCAGCAGGGGGGAGCTCCTATAATTCACCCCTCCACTTT.

The chain has TRBV23-1 and TRBJ1-2; 7 nucleotides line up with TRBD1. TRBV23-1 is classed as an ORF, of uncertain function. Trimming removed 10 bases from V and 6 bases from J; junction bases left unmatched: 8. There are 12 residues in the CDR3. The CDR3 reads CAMRGRGHGYTF. CDR3 sequence (DNA): TGCGCCATGCGAGGGAGGGGGCATGGCTACACCTTC.

This clone was seen a handful of times. The CDR3 nucleotides read TGCGCCAGCAGCTCAAGTCCGGCTTCTAGCGGCTCCCAAGAGACCCAGTACTTC. Encoded protein: CASSSSPASSGSQETQYF. J is TRBJ2-5 and V is TRBV4-1; 7 nucleotides agree with TRBD2. The germline V gene encodes CDR1 MGHRA and CDR2 YSYEKL. The CDR3 has 18 residues. Trimming took 5 bases from V and 1 from J; bases not matched to a gene: 16.

The chain carries TRBV29-1 and TRBJ2-2, with 8 bases lining up with TRBD2. The germline V gene encodes CDR1 SQVTM and CDR2 ANQGSEA. The CDR3 totals 13 residues. V shed 5 bases, J shed 6 bases, and the junction held 5 bases outside the gene matches. The CDR3 reads CSVQAGGPGELFF. CDR3 DNA sequence: TGCAGCGTTCAGGCGGGAGGTCCCGGGGAGCTGTTTTTT.

This clone showed up just a few times. The genes are TRBV4-3 and TRBJ2-6; D unclear. Germline CDR1 LGHNA, CDR2 YSLEER. Trimming stripped 4 bases from V and 0 bases from J, with 7 bases between. This CDR3 spans 15 amino acids. Here the CDR3 DNA reads TGCGCCAGCAGCCCCGACGGCTCTGGGGCCAACGTCCTGACTTTC. This sequence encodes CASSPDGSGANVLTF.

The chain links TRBV4-1 to TRBJ2-1; TRBD2 might be the D (6 bases). Germline CDR1 is MGHRA and CDR2 is YSYEKL. The V and J ends lost 3 bases and 6 bases respectively, with 15 bases between them. The CDR3 sequence is 15 residues long. CDR3 region: CASSHTPVGGNEQFF. The CDR3 nucleotides read TGCGCCAGCAGCCACACACCAGTGGGGGGCAATGAGCAGTTCTTC.

This chain joins TRBV29-1 and TRBJ2-5; tentatively, D is TRBD2 (5 bases). Trimming left V 3 bases short and J 8 bases short, with 16 bases between. The CDR3 contains 13 residues. The germline V gene has CDR1 SQVTM and CDR2 ANQGSEA. CDR3 amino acids: CSVETTPGVTQYF. CDR3 nucleotides: TGCAGCGTTGAGACAACTCCCGGGGTAACCCAGTACTTC. Together with reference TRBV29-1 and TRBJ2-5, the CDR3 gives the full variable domain: SAVISQKPSRDICQRGTSLTIQCQVDSQVTMMFWYRQQPGQSLTLIATANQGSEATYESGFVIDKFPISRPNLTFSTLTVSNMSPEDSSIYLCSVETTPGVTQYFGPGTRLLVL.

This clone was recorded at least ten times. The gene calls are TRBV2 and TRBJ2-5; D is possibly TRBD2 (6 bases). This CDR3 region has 13 residues. V was shortened by 6 bases and J by 5 bases, with 13 bases between the two germline ends. The V gene's germline CDR1 is SNHLY and CDR2 FYNNEI. CDR3 bases: TGTGCCAGCAGGGGACTTTATCGGGAGACCCAGTACTTC. Its protein product is CASRGLYRETQYF. Together with reference TRBV2 and TRBJ2-5, the CDR3 gives the full variable domain: EPEVTQTPSHQVTQMGQEVILRCVPISNHLYFYWYRQILGQKVEFLVSFYNNEISEKSEIFDDQFSVERPDGSNFTLKIRSTKLEDSAMYFCASRGLYRETQYFGPGTRLLVL.

This clone was seen just once. This chain joins TRBV20-1 and TRBJ2-3, with D hard to call. V lost 8 bases, J lost 5 bases, and 8 bases lay in between. The CDR3 covers 10 residues. Germline CDR1 and CDR2: DFQATT and SNEGSKA (reference sequence). In nucleotides, the CDR3 is TGCAGTCCCGCCGGAGATACGCAGTATTTT. It codes for CSPAGDTQYF.

This clone has a handful of counts. V and J are TRBV7-9 and TRBJ2-3, with D hard to call. Trimming took off 1 base at V and 2 bases at J, with 7 bases between the two ends. The CDR3 is made up of 14 amino acids. The germline gives CDR1 SEHNR, CDR2 FQNEAQ (reference sequence). CDR3 sequence (DNA): TGTGCCAGCAGCTTAGGACCCCACACAGATACGCAGTATTTT. Its protein is CASSLGPHTDTQYF.

This clone came up a few times. CDR3 in DNA: TGTGCCAGCAGCTCCAGAATGAGGACTGAAGCTTTCTTT. Translation gives CASSSRMRTEAFF. The chain carries TRBV7-2 and TRBJ1-1; D not resolved. V dropped 4 bases and J dropped 5 bases, with 11 bases sitting between them. The CDR3 has 13 amino acids. CDR1 SGHTA and CDR2 FQGNSA come from the germline V gene.

The genes are TRBV5-1 and TRBJ2-5; D is unclear. This CDR3 region has 12 residues. V was cut by 0 bases and J by 5 bases, with 5 bases left in between. The germline V gene encodes CDR1 SGHRS and CDR2 YFSETQ. This CDR3 reads CASSLEIETQYF. The CDR3 DNA is TGCGCCAGCAGCTTGGAGATTGAGACCCAGTACTTC. Drawing the rest from reference TRBV5-1 and TRBJ2-5, the complete variable domain is KAGVTQTPRYLIKTRGQQVTLSCSPISGHRSVSWYQQTPGQGLQFLFEYFSETQRNKGNFPGRFSGRQFSNSRSEMNVSTLELGDSALYLCASSLEIETQYFGPGTRLLVL.

V gene TRBV7-3 combines with J gene TRBJ2-1, with 12 nucleotides matching TRBD2. Germline CDR1 SGHTA, CDR2 FQGTGA. The CDR3 extends over 16 amino acids. V trimming: 2 bases; J trimming: 9 bases; junction bases outside the gene matches: 8. CDR3 region: CASSLELAGGLGEQFF. Written as DNA, the CDR3 is TGTGCCAGCAGCTTAGAGCTAGCGGGGGGGCTCGGTGAGCAGTTCTTC.

V usage is TRBV7-3 and J usage is TRBJ1-1, with 7 bases lining up with TRBD1. V lost 3 bases, J lost 1 base, and 5 bases stayed unmatched. Germline CDR1 reads SGHTA; CDR2 reads FQGTGA. There are 15 residues in the CDR3. CDR3 sequence (DNA): TGTGCCAGCAGCTTTACCTCAGGGGGGAACACTGAAGCTTTCTTT. As protein: CASSFTSGGNTEAFF.

The chain has TRBV4-3 and TRBJ1-4, with no clear D. CDR3 size: 15 residues. V was clipped by 1 base and J by 4 bases, with 10 bases between them. Germline values: CDR1 LGHNA, CDR2 YSLEER. Here the CDR3 reads CASSQVTDYNEKLFF. The CDR3 bases are TGCGCCAGCAGCCAAGTAACAGACTATAATGAAAAACTGTTTTTT.

This clone occurred a few times. J is TRBJ2-5 and V is TRBV29-1, with 9 nucleotides matching TRBD1. V lost 5 bases, J lost 7 bases, and 14 bases stayed unmatched. Germline V gives CDR1 SQVTM, CDR2 ANQGSEA. This CDR3 comprises 15 residues. The CDR3 DNA reads TGCAGCGTTCCTCCACAGGGGGCAACGCGGGGGACCCAGTACTTC. This gives the protein CSVPPQGATRGTQYF.

The chain links TRBV5-6 to TRBJ2-1, with D possibly TRBD1 on 6 matching bases. CDR3 length: 13 amino acids. The V end was cut by 3 bases, the J end by 5 bases, with 9 bases between. The germline gives CDR1 SGHDT, CDR2 YYEEEE. CDR3 sequence: CASSWDTNNEQFF. CDR3 DNA: TGTGCCAGCAGCTGGGACACTAACAATGAGCAGTTCTTC.

The chain joins TRBV18 to TRBJ2-1, with 7 bases fitting TRBD1. CDR1 and CDR2 (germline): KGHSH, LQKENI. The V gene end was trimmed by 5 bases and the J gene end by 9 bases; junction bases not matched to a gene: 13. The CDR3 is 15 residues long. As DNA, the CDR3 is TGTGCCAGCTCATCACGGACAGGTATAATCGGTGAGCAGTTCTTC. It translates to CASSSRTGIIGEQFF.

This chain links TRBV2 with TRBJ1-6; no clear D gene. This CDR3 is built from 14 residues. CDR1 is SNHLY, CDR2 FYNNEI, per germline. V was shortened by 6 bases and J by 7 bases, with 13 bases between the two germline ends. The CDR3 spells CASRLRSRNSPLHF. The CDR3 nucleotides read TGTGCCAGCAGGCTTCGGTCGAGGAATTCACCCCTCCACTTT.